The rows below give T cell receptor beta chains drawn from one sample of a study of T-cell memory formation after mild COVID-19. TCRdb reprocessed the 5' RACE reads with MiXCR, giving one entry per CDR3 protein. This repertoire shows roughly 340,000 distinct CDR3 sequences, 20% to 25% found once; its top ten account for around 20%. Source material: PBMCs or a T cell subset sorted from them (not recorded which). The source of these receptors is a man between 18 and 35 years old who had mild COVID-19 (a few samples of this study predate the infection). Cell type and time point are not known. Each CDR3 is given with its conserved first and last residue. A D gene is named only where the DNA matches it firmly. A row's size may be missing; if present it is once, few, many or a size class.

>TRBJ1-2|few|TRBV7-2|TRBD1
CASSSKTGEVHGYTF
TGTGCCAGCAGTTCCAAGACAGGGGAAGTCCATGGCTACACCTTC
>TRBJ2-3|.|TRBV7-9|TRBD2
CASSLTGGGLTDTQYF
TGTGCCAGCAGCTTGACCGGCGGGGGTCTCACAGATACGCAGTATTTT
>TRBJ2-2|few|TRBV10-3|.
CAISSSGGELFF
.
>TRBJ2-1|.|TRBV20-1|.
CSARRGMSGSSPFF
TGCAGTGCTAGGAGAGGAATGAGCGGCTCGTCCCCGTTCTTC
>TRBJ2-1|.|TRBV3-1|.
CASSLKSGVSPYNEQFF
TGTGCCAGCAGCCTTAAATCAGGGGTTTCTCCCTACAATGAGCAGTTCTTC
>TRBJ1-2|few|TRBV5-1|.
CASSLESSAYGYTF
TGCGCCAGCAGCTTGGAGTCGTCAGCCTATGGCTACACCTTC
>TRBJ2-5|.|TRBV7-2|.
CASSFGPRLYF
TGTGCCAGCAGCTTCGGACCGCGCCTGTACTTC
>TRBJ2-1|.|TRBV6-2/TRBV6-3|.
CASSYSGTNNEQFF
TGTGCCAGCAGTTACTCCGGGACCAACAATGAGCAGTTCTTC
>TRBJ2-3|.|TRBV29-1|TRBD2
CSVTSGSSSTDTQYF
TGCAGCGTGACTAGCGGGTCCTCTAGCACAGATACGCAGTATTTT
>TRBJ2-5|.|TRBV7-9|TRBD1
CAGSQYGTAEETQYF
TGTGCCGGCAGCCAATACGGGACAGCCGAAGAGACCCAGTACTTC
>TRBJ1-3|.|TRBV6-5|.
CASSYLGVGNTIYF
TGTGCCAGCAGTTATTTGGGGGTCGGAAACACCATATATTTT
>TRBJ1-2|.|TRBV20-1|TRBD1
CSARTPRGRGHGYTF
TGCAGTGCTAGAACCCCCAGGGGGCGAGGGCATGGCTACACCTTC
>TRBJ1-4|many|TRBV7-9|.
CASSLGFRGTNEKLFF
TGTGCCAGCAGCTTAGGTTTCAGGGGAACTAATGAAAAACTGTTTTTT
>TRBJ2-1|many|TRBV7-2|.
CASSLVSLSSRNEQFF
TGTGCCAGCAGCCTCGTTAGCTTGAGTTCCCGCAATGAGCAGTTCTTC
>TRBJ1-6|.|TRBV9|.
CASSPQVDSDSPLHF
TGTGCCAGCAGCCCCCAGGTTGACTCCGACTCACCCCTCCACTTT
>TRBJ1-3|.|TRBV12-3/TRBV12-4|.
CASIHRSPGNTIYF
TGTGCCAGCATCCACAGGTCCCCTGGAAACACCATATATTTT
>TRBJ2-5|few|TRBV9|.
CASSVGTMEETQYF
TGTGCCAGCAGCGTAGGGACAATGGAAGAGACCCAGTACTTC
>TRBJ2-3|once|TRBV5-1|TRBD2
CASSSGLANPHTDTQYF
TGCGCCAGCAGCTCTGGACTAGCCAATCCGCACACAGATACGCAGTATTTT
>TRBJ1-3|.|TRBV12-3/TRBV12-4|.
CASSSRTSGNTIYF
TGTGCCAGCAGTTCCAGAACCTCTGGAAACACCATATATTTT
>TRBJ2-1|few|TRBV27|.
CASLQGSEQFF
TGTGCCAGTCTCCAGGGGAGCGAGCAGTTCTTC
>TRBJ2-5|many|TRBV5-1|.
CASSLQGLSRETQYF
TGCGCCAGCAGCTTACAGGGCCTTAGTAGAGAGACCCAGTACTTC
>TRBJ2-3|few|TRBV4-1|.
CASSQESSDTQYF
TGCGCCAGCAGCCAAGAGAGCTCAGATACGCAGTATTTT
>TRBJ1-3|.|TRBV6-6|.
CASSYSSRSGNTIYF
TGTGCCAGCAGTTACTCGAGTCGCAGTGGAAACACCATATATTTT
>TRBJ2-3|.|TRBV4-2|TRBD2
CASSPGAAGGADTQYF
TGTGCCAGCAGCCCCGGGGCAGCGGGGGGTGCAGATACGCAGTATTTT
>TRBJ1-2|.|TRBV7-2|TRBD1
CASTTDRSYTF
TGTGCCAGCACCACGGACAGGAGCTACACCTTC
>TRBJ2-3|few|TRBV4-1|.
CASSQEGRTQPPDTQYF
TGCGCCAGCAGCCAAGAGGGGCGGACCCAACCCCCAGATACGCAGTATTTT
>TRBJ1-4|.|TRBV20-1|.
CSALTANEKLFF
TGCAGTGCTCTAACTGCGAATGAAAAACTGTTTTTT
>TRBJ1-1|.|TRBV7-6|.
CASSLEGLNTEAFF
TGTGCCAGCAGCTTAGAAGGTTTGAACACTGAAGCTTTCTTT
>TRBJ2-7|many|TRBV10-3|.
CAISPGTGHPYEQYF
TGTGCCATCAGCCCGGGGACCGGACATCCTTACGAGCAGTACTTC
>TRBJ2-5|.|TRBV9|.
CASSVGRGPGTQYF
TGTGCCAGCAGCGTCGGGCGGGGGCCTGGGACCCAGTACTTC
>TRBJ1-1|many|TRBV7-2|.
CASSLARRGANTEAFF
TGTGCCAGCAGCTTAGCAAGGCGGGGGGCAAACACTGAAGCTTTCTTT
>TRBJ2-1|.|TRBV7-3|.
CASSFTQGDEQFF
TGTGCCAGCAGCTTTACGCAGGGAGATGAGCAGTTCTTC
>TRBJ1-6|many|TRBV27|.
CASRRGRLNSPLHF
TGTGCCAGCAGACGAGGGCGTTTGAATTCACCCCTCCACTTT
>TRBJ2-2|.|TRBV4-1|.
CASSLRTPTNTGELFF
TGCGCCAGCAGCCTACGGACACCCACGAACACCGGGGAGCTGTTTTTT
>TRBJ1-2|.|TRBV20-1|.
CSAGGGGGGYGYTF
TGCAGTGCTGGTGGTGGCGGGGGCGGCTATGGCTACACCTTC
>TRBJ1-3|few|TRBV7-9|.
CASSTQGNTIYF
TGTGCCAGCAGCACCCAGGGAAACACCATATATTTT
>TRBJ2-5|.|TRBV3-1|.
CASSQPGGAGTQYF
TGTGCCAGCAGCCAGCCGGGGGGCGCCGGGACCCAGTACTTC
>TRBJ1-2|.|TRBV12-3/TRBV12-4|TRBD1
CASRSQGAQYGYTF
TGTGCCAGCAGATCACAGGGGGCACAATATGGCTACACCTTC
>TRBJ1-1|.|TRBV5-1|.
CASSFGPTVTEAFF
TGCGCCAGCAGCTTTGGGCCAACAGTGACTGAAGCTTTCTTT
>TRBJ2-2|few|TRBV29-1|TRBD1
CSVEDLVSEQGATGELFF
TGCAGCGTTGAAGATCTGGTCTCGGAACAGGGGGCCACCGGGGAGCTGTTTTTT
>TRBJ1-1|.|TRBV24-1|TRBD1
CATTGQANTEAFF
TGTGCCACCACGGGACAGGCGAACACTGAAGCTTTCTTT
>TRBJ2-1|few|TRBV4-2|.
CASSQDLWGLQAYNEQFF
TGTGCCAGCAGCCAAGATCTATGGGGTCTACAAGCCTACAATGAGCAGTTCTTC